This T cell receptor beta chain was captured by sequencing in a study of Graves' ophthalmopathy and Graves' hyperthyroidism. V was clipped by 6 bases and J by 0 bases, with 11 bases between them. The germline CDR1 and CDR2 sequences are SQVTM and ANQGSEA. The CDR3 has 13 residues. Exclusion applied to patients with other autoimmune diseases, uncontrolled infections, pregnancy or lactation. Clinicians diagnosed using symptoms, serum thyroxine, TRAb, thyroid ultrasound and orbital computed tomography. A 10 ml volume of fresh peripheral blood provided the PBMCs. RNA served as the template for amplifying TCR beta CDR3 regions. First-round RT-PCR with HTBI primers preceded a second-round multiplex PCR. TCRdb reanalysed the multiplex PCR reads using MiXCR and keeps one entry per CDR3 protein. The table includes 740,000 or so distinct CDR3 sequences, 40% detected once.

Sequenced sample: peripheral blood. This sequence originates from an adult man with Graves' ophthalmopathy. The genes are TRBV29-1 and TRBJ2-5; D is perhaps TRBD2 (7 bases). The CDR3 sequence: CSVAGAYQETQYF. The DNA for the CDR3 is TGCAGCGTCGCGGGGGCGTACCAAGAGACCCAGTACTTC.